This is a list of T cell receptor beta chains from one sample in a study of Graves' ophthalmopathy and Graves' hyperthyroidism. TCRdb used MiXCR to reprocess the multiplex PCR reads, holding one entry per CDR3 protein. Of about 340,000 distinct CDR3 sequences listed, about a sixth are singletons. Sequenced input: peripheral blood. The receptors here all came from an adult man with Graves' ophthalmopathy. CDR3s include the opening cysteine and the closing phenylalanine or tryptophan. Fields, in order: J gene, clone size, D gene, V gene, CDR3 DNA, CDR3 protein. D genes are given only for firm matches. Not every row has a clone size; where given, it reads once, few, many or a size class.

J: TRBJ1-1
size: many
D: TRBD1
V: TRBV6-5
DNA: TGTGCCAGCAGGCGGCAGGGGGATGTCAGGGCTTTCTTT
CDR3: CASRRQGDVRAFF

J: TRBJ2-2
size: once
D: TRBD1
V: TRBV28
DNA: TGTGCCAGCAGTTTAAGGGGACAGGGGGCAAGGGGGGAGCTGTTTTTT
CDR3: CASSLRGQGARGELFF

J: TRBJ2-7
size: many
D: NA
V: TRBV12-3/TRBV12-4
DNA: TGTGCCAGCAGTTTAGATTGGAGCGAGCAGTACTTC
CDR3: CASSLDWSEQYF

J: TRBJ1-1
size: many
D: NA
V: TRBV2
DNA: TGTGCCAGCATTCCCGAGGAGGCGTATAGCACTGAAGCTTTCTTT
CDR3: CASIPEEAYSTEAFF

J: TRBJ2-7
size: many
D: NA
V: TRBV9
DNA: TGTGCCAGCAGCGTCTCCCCATGGTACGAGCAGTACTTC
CDR3: CASSVSPWYEQYF

J: TRBJ1-2
size: many
D: TRBD1
V: TRBV12-3/TRBV12-4
DNA: TGTGCCAGCAGTGTCGGTTTACAGGGGAACTATGGCTACACCTTC
CDR3: CASSVGLQGNYGYTF

J: TRBJ2-5
size: many
D: TRBD2
V: TRBV27
DNA: TGTGCCAGCAGTCAAGGGGCTAGCGGGGGGGAGACCCAGTACTTC
CDR3: CASSQGASGGETQYF

J: TRBJ2-2
size: many
D: TRBD2
V: TRBV6-5
DNA: TGTGCCAGCAGATTAGGGACTAGCGGGACTTTCACCGGGGAGCTGTTTTTT
CDR3: CASRLGTSGTFTGELFF

J: TRBJ2-2
size: NA
D: NA
V: TRBV19
DNA: TGTGCCAGTAGTATAGCCCTAGCCCACACCGGGGAGCTGTTTTTT
CDR3: CASSIALAHTGELFF

J: TRBJ1-1
size: once
D: TRBD1
V: TRBV6-1
DNA: TGTGCCAGCCGAAGACAGGGTTCGATGAACACTGAAGCTTTCTTT
CDR3: CASRRQGSMNTEAFF

J: TRBJ2-7
size: many
D: TRBD2
V: TRBV6-5
DNA: TGTGCCAGCAGTTACCTCGGGACTAGCGGCTACGAGCAGTACTTC
CDR3: CASSYLGTSGYEQYF

J: TRBJ2-5
size: many
D: NA
V: TRBV24-1
DNA: TGTGCCACCAGTGATTTGGACGGTCGGGGAGAGACCCAGTACTTC
CDR3: CATSDLDGRGETQYF

J: TRBJ2-2
size: many
D: NA
V: TRBV6-5
DNA: TGTGCCAGCAGCCCCCGAGACGGACGTACCGGGGAGCTGTTTTTT
CDR3: CASSPRDGRTGELFF

J: TRBJ2-4
size: NA
D: NA
V: TRBV20-1
DNA: TGCAGTGCTAGAGATACAGGGAGGAACATTCAGTACTTC
CDR3: CSARDTGRNIQYF

J: TRBJ2-2
size: many
D: TRBD1
V: TRBV7-2
DNA: TGTGCCAGCAGCTTAGCGAGGCCAGGGGGCGGGGAGCTGTTTTTT
CDR3: CASSLARPGGGELFF

J: TRBJ1-1
size: many
D: TRBD1
V: TRBV11-2
DNA: TGTGCCAGCAGCTTACGGACAGGGACGAGGGGCACTGAAGCTTCCTTT
CDR3: CASSLRTGTRGTEASF

J: TRBJ1-2
size: few
D: NA
V: TRBV3-1
DNA: TGTGCCAGCAGCCAACGAAACTCGGGGCAGGGTGGCTACACCTTC
CDR3: CASSQRNSGQGGYTF

J: TRBJ2-7
size: many
D: TRBD2
V: TRBV4-2
DNA: TGTGCCAGCAGCCAAGATCTTGCGGGGACTAGCGGTGCCTCCTACGAGCAGTACTTC
CDR3: CASSQDLAGTSGASYEQYF

J: TRBJ1-1
size: NA
D: NA
V: TRBV19
DNA: TGTGCCAGTAGTCCCCAAAGGAGCAACACTGAAGCTTTCTTT
CDR3: CASSPQRSNTEAFF

J: TRBJ1-2
size: many
D: NA
V: TRBV15
DNA: TGTGCCACCAGCAGAGACAACGACTATGGCTACACCTTC
CDR3: CATSRDNDYGYTF

J: TRBJ2-3
size: many
D: NA
V: TRBV12-3/TRBV12-4
DNA: TGTGCCAGCAGCCGCACAAGAACCACAGATACGCAGTATTTT
CDR3: CASSRTRTTDTQYF

J: TRBJ1-1
size: few
D: NA
V: TRBV28
DNA: TGTGCCAGCGGGGCGGCGATGAACACTGAAGCTTTCTTT
CDR3: CASGAAMNTEAFF

J: TRBJ2-7
size: many
D: NA
V: TRBV7-3
DNA: TGTGCCAGCAGCAGAGGTTGGGCGGACGAGCAGTACTTC
CDR3: CASSRGWADEQYF

J: TRBJ1-2
size: many
D: NA
V: TRBV7-2
DNA: TGTGCCAGCAGCCCCTCAGGGGTAGGCGGCTACACCTTC
CDR3: CASSPSGVGGYTF

J: TRBJ1-1
size: many
D: TRBD1
V: TRBV10-1
DNA: TGCGCCAGCAGTGCCCCGGGACAGGGTGAAGCTTTCTTT
CDR3: CASSAPGQGEAFF

J: TRBJ1-5
size: NA
D: TRBD1
V: TRBV5-8
DNA: TGTGCCAGCAGCGGGGAGGACAGGGACAATCAGCCCCAGCATTTT
CDR3: CASSGEDRDNQPQHF

J: TRBJ2-5
size: many
D: TRBD1
V: TRBV29-1
DNA: TGCAGCGGCAGGGCAGGGGGTGCGGAGACCCAGTACTTC
CDR3: CSGRAGGAETQYF

J: TRBJ2-7
size: many
D: NA
V: TRBV25-1
DNA: TGTGCCAGCCGAGGCCTGCCGGGATCATACGAGCAGTACTTC
CDR3: CASRGLPGSYEQYF

J: TRBJ2-5
size: many
D: TRBD2
V: TRBV11-1
DNA: TGTGCCAGCAGCCGCCGGACTAGCGGCCTCATGGGAGAGACCCAGTACTTC
CDR3: CASSRRTSGLMGETQYF

J: TRBJ2-7
size: many
D: NA
V: TRBV20-1
DNA: TGCAGTGCATCAGGGCGGCCCGCCACCTACGAGCAGTACTTC
CDR3: CSASGRPATYEQYF

J: TRBJ1-5
size: many
D: NA
V: TRBV6-1
DNA: TGTGCCAGCAGTGAGGGCTACAATCAGCCCCAGCATTTT
CDR3: CASSEGYNQPQHF

J: TRBJ1-1
size: NA
D: TRBD1
V: TRBV30
DNA: TGTGCCTGGAGTGTACTTGGGACAGGCTTCAACACTGAAGCTTTCTTT
CDR3: CAWSVLGTGFNTEAFF

J: TRBJ2-2
size: NA
D: NA
V: TRBV19
DNA: TGTGCCAGTAGTTACTGGACGGTGAACACCGGGGAGCTGTTTTTT
CDR3: CASSYWTVNTGELFF

J: TRBJ2-5
size: many
D: NA
V: TRBV20-1
DNA: TGCAGTGCCCCAACTACCGCCGGTGGGGTATTGAAGACCCAGTACTTC
CDR3: CSAPTTAGGVLKTQYF

J: TRBJ1-2
size: NA
D: TRBD1
V: TRBV11-2
DNA: TGTGCCAGCAGCTTATCACCCCGGAGAGGGGGCATCTATGGCTACAACTTC
CDR3: CASSLSPRRGGIYGYNF

J: TRBJ2-5
size: NA
D: TRBD2
V: TRBV11-2
DNA: TGTGCCAGCAGCTCGGGACTAGCGGGCCTAAAAGAGACCCAGTACTTC
CDR3: CASSSGLAGLKETQYF

J: TRBJ1-1
size: many
D: TRBD1
V: TRBV19
DNA: TGTGCCAGTAGTTCCGGACAGGGGTACACTGAAGCTTTCTTT
CDR3: CASSSGQGYTEAFF

J: TRBJ2-2
size: NA
D: NA
V: TRBV2
DNA: TGTGCCAGCAGTGGTGGGAGCAAGCTGTTTTTT
CDR3: CASSGGSKLFF

J: TRBJ2-7
size: few
D: TRBD1
V: TRBV28
DNA: TGTGCCAGCAGGCCCAGGGGGTACGAGCAGTACTTC
CDR3: CASRPRGYEQYF